These 24 T cell receptor beta chains were all obtained from the same sample, sequenced in a study of early T cells in non-severe SARS-CoV-2 infection. TCRdb redid the calling of the 5' RACE reads with MiXCR, one entry per CDR3 protein. The table lists 60,000 to 75,000 distinct CDR3 sequences, about an eighth of them singletons. What was sequenced was whole blood. The receptors here all came from an adult who was a healthcare worker with PCR-confirmed SARS-CoV-2 infection or an uninfected control (not recorded which).

The CDR3 here is CASSGQRGGNNEQFF. DNA of the CDR3: TGTGCCAGCAGTGGACAGCGGGGGGGCAACAATGAGCAGTTCTTC. This chain connects TRBV2 to TRBJ2-1; 10 bases fit TRBD2. V gave up 4 bases and J gave up 5 bases; unmatched junction bases: 5. CDR1 and CDR2 from the germline V gene are SNHLY and FYNNEI. The CDR3 contains 15 residues.

This chain links TRBV9 with TRBJ1-2; no clear D. The CDR3 is made up of 14 amino acids. V was pared by 0 bases and J by 2 bases, with 8 bases between. From germline, CDR1 is SGDLS and CDR2 YYNGEE. The CDR3 DNA is TGTGCCAGCAGCGTAGAACGGGAAAACTATGGCTACACCTTC. Translated: CASSVERENYGYTF.

This clonotype was found many times. This chain connects TRBV27 to TRBJ1-6; D unclear. The germline CDR1 and CDR2 sequences are MNHEY and SMNVEV (reference sequence). CDR3 length equals 15 residues. V shed 3 bases and J shed 6 bases, with 12 bases lying between them. The CDR3 here is CASSLFDIANSPLHF. In nucleotides, the CDR3 is TGTGCCAGCAGTTTGTTTGACATTGCTAATTCACCCCTCCACTTT.

This clonotype was counted many times. Compared with germline, one end of the junction differs, possibly owing to a read error. The chain recombines TRBV7-7 with TRBJ2-5, with 7 bases identical to TRBD1. The CDR3 length is 15 residues. The germline gives CDR1 SSHAT, CDR2 FNYEAQ (reference sequence). The CDR3 reads CASSPGDRAVETQYF. The CDR3 DNA sequence: TGTGCTAGCAGCCCCGGGGACAGAGCAGTGGAGACCCAGTACTTC.

This clonotype was picked up a small number of times. The rearrangement joins TRBV20-1 to TRBJ2-5, with 7 bases matching TRBD2. The CDR3 runs to 16 residues. V trimming: 6 bases; J trimming: 2 bases; junction bases outside the gene matches: 15. CDR1 and CDR2 from the germline V gene are DFQATT and SNEGSKA (reference sequence). CDR3 DNA: TGCAGTGCCCGGCCAGTCGCGGGAGACGGGCAAGAGACCCAGTACTTC. Translating it yields CSARPVAGDGQETQYF.

To note about this clonotype: It may be a read error: a sequence one base away is much more abundant. This chain connects TRBV7-9 to TRBJ2-7; 7 nucleotides line up with TRBD1. CDR1 and CDR2 (germline): SEHNR, FQNEAQ (reference sequence). The CDR3 extends over 14 amino acids. Trimming cost V 7 bases and J 3 bases; bases outside gene matches: 9. CDR3 loop: CASTPTGIGYEQYF. CDR3 coding DNA: TGTGCCAGCACCCCGACAGGGATCGGCTACGAGCAGTACTTC.

There are a few counts of this clonotype. The chain combines TRBV2 with TRBJ2-2, with D uncertain. This CDR3 is 13 amino acids long. In germline, CDR1 is SNHLY, CDR2 FYNNEI. With 6 bases removed from V and 4 bases from J, the gap between germline ends came to 9 bases. CDR3 in amino acids: CASSVFFTGELFF. The DNA for the CDR3 is TGTGCCAGCAGCGTATTCTTCACCGGGGAGCTGTTTTTT.

This clonotype was observed at least ten times. The CDR3 bases are TGCGCCAGCAGCCAAGTTGAGTTGGGGATCTCTGGGGCCAACGTCCTGACTTTC. Amino acid sequence: CASSQVELGISGANVLTF. The V call is TRBV4-3, the J call TRBJ2-6; the D is unclear. Germline V gene data show CDR1 as LGHNA and CDR2 as YSLEER. The CDR3 extends over 18 amino acids. Deletions cut 1 base from V and 0 bases from J, with 13 bases between.

This clonotype was picked up many times. V is TRBV7-2 and J is TRBJ2-1; D gene unclear. Trimming took off 6 bases at V and 0 bases at J, with 21 bases between the two ends. CDR1 and CDR2 (germline): SGHTA, FQGNSA. This CDR3 is built from 18 residues. As DNA, the CDR3 is TGTGCCAGCAGGTTTTTCGGCGGTGGGGTGGACTCCTACAATGAGCAGTTCTTC. As protein: CASRFFGGGVDSYNEQFF. The variable domain in full, with the rest retrieved from reference TRBV7-2 and TRBJ2-1, is GAGVSQSPSNKVTEKGKDVELRCDPISGHTALYWYRQSLGQGLEFLIYFQGNSAPDKSGLPSDRFSAERTGGSVSTLTIQRTQQEDSAVYLCASRFFGGGVDSYNEQFFGPGTRLTVL.

This clonotype was seen repeatedly, ten times or more. The chain combines TRBV5-1 with TRBJ2-6; D uncertain. Trimming removed 4 bases from V and 2 bases from J, with 10 bases in between. This CDR3 spans 15 amino acids. Germline V gene sequence: CDR1 SGHRS, CDR2 YFSETQ. This CDR3 reads CASSPIGPGANVLTF. CDR3 sequence (DNA): TGCGCCAGCAGCCCAATAGGGCCTGGGGCCAACGTCCTGACTTTC.

This clonotype was observed many times. The gene calls are TRBV6-6 and TRBJ2-1, with D maybe TRBD1 (6 bases). The CDR3 runs to 15 residues. Germline CDR1 reads MNHNY; CDR2 reads SVGAGI (reference sequence). The V end lost 2 bases, the J end lost 9 bases, and 17 bases lay between the germline ends. The CDR3 spells CASSYGSGIGGEQFF. As DNA, the CDR3 is TGTGCCAGCAGTTACGGCTCCGGGATAGGGGGTGAGCAGTTCTTC.

The rearrangement joins TRBV2 to TRBJ1-3; TRBD1 might be the D (5 bases). The V and J ends lost 6 bases and 0 bases respectively, with 15 bases between them. The germline gives CDR1 SNHLY, CDR2 FYNNEI. CDR3 length equals 16 residues. The CDR3, as DNA: TGTGCCAGCAGACCGCCGGGACTGAGCTCTGGAAACACCATATATTTT. The encoded protein is CASRPPGLSSGNTIYF. Full variable domain (rest looked up from reference TRBV2 and TRBJ1-3): EPEVTQTPSHQVTQMGQEVILRCVPISNHLYFYWYRQILGQKVEFLVSFYNNEISEKSEIFDDQFSVERPDGSNFTLKIRSTKLEDSAMYFCASRPPGLSSGNTIYFGEGSWLTVV.

This clonotype was recorded many times. The chain recombines TRBV6-1 with TRBJ1-1, with TRBD1 matching over 10 bases. Germline CDR1 is MNHNS and CDR2 is SASEGT. This CDR3 contains 13 residues. V lost 6 bases to trimming and J lost 7 bases; unmatched junction nucleotides: 5. The CDR3 loop is CASSHRTGGEAFF. CDR3 bases: TGTGCCAGCAGCCACCGGACAGGGGGTGAAGCTTTCTTT.

This clonotype was seen at least ten times. The CDR3 loop reads CASSRATGSFYGYTF. The CDR3 DNA is TGTGCCAGCAGCCGAGCGACAGGGTCCTTCTATGGCTACACCTTC. The genes are TRBV16 and TRBJ1-2, with TRBD1 matching 7 bases. Losses at the gene ends were 4 bases for V and 4 bases for J; bases not matched to a gene: 9. The CDR3 contains 15 residues. The germline CDR1 and CDR2 sequences are KGHSY and FQNENV.

This clonotype was counted at least ten times. The gene calls are TRBV5-1 and TRBJ2-4; weak D call: TRBD1 (5 bases). The CDR3 runs 15 residues. The V end lost 2 bases, the J end lost 6 bases, and 15 bases lay between the germline ends. Per the germline V gene, CDR1 is SGHRS and CDR2 is YFSETQ. CDR3 nucleotide sequence: TGCGCCAGCAGCTTAAATCCGGCAACAGGAAACATTCAGTACTTC. This codes for CASSLNPATGNIQYF.

This clonotype was observed many times. The chain has TRBV6-4 and TRBJ2-2; possibly TRBD1 or TRBD2 for D (5 bases each). V gave up 3 bases and J gave up 4 bases, with 18 bases separating them. Per the germline V gene, CDR1 is MRHNA and CDR2 is SNTAGT. The CDR3 loop spans 17 amino acids. DNA of the CDR3: TGTGCCAGCAGTGAGTTGGGACCTATGAGGCCCACCGGGGAGCTGTTTTTT. It specifies CASSELGPMRPTGELFF.

This clonotype was detected only a few times. This rearrangement joins TRBV29-1 to TRBJ2-4, with D perhaps matching TRBD1 or TRBD2 (5 bases each). The V end lost 7 bases, the J end lost 8 bases, and 18 bases lay between the germline ends. CDR3 size: 13 residues. Germline-derived CDR1 and CDR2 are SQVTM and ANQGSEA. The CDR3 DNA reads TGCAGCGGTGGGACCTCGGCTACGGACATTCAGTACTTC. Translation: CSGGTSATDIQYF.

The sample holds many counts of this clonotype. The V gene is TRBV6-5, the J gene TRBJ2-5; either TRBD1 or TRBD2 may fit D (5 bases each). CDR3 size: 15 residues. Per the germline V gene, CDR1 is MNHEY and CDR2 is SVGAGI. Trimming took off 6 bases at V and 3 bases at J, with 17 bases between the two ends. The CDR3 coding sequence is TGTGCCAGCAGCACGGGGCAGGGATGGGAAGAGACCCAGTACTTC. Amino acid sequence: CASSTGQGWEETQYF.

The sample holds a few counts of this clonotype. The J gene is TRBJ2-2, the V gene TRBV27; D unclear. V lost 1 base and J 4 bases, leaving 4 bases between the germline ends. Germline loops: CDR1 MNHEY, CDR2 SMNVEV (reference sequence). The CDR3 runs to 13 residues. CDR3 coding DNA: TGTGCCAGCAGTTTATGGGTCACCGGGGAGCTGTTTTTT. It codes for CASSLWVTGELFF.

V and J are TRBV5-1 and TRBJ2-7, with D perhaps TRBD2 (6 bases). V was shortened by 0 bases and J by 6 bases, with 10 bases between the two germline ends. The CDR3 sequence is 13 residues long. Germline V gives CDR1 SGHRS, CDR2 YFSETQ. The CDR3 protein is CASSLAQGGEQYF. The CDR3 coding sequence is TGCGCCAGCAGCTTGGCTCAGGGAGGCGAGCAGTACTTC.

This clonotype was found many times. This chain joins TRBV9 and TRBJ2-2; D gene uncertain. CDR3 size: 16 residues. Germline lookup yields CDR1 SGDLS and CDR2 YYNGEE. V lost 0 bases, J lost 6 bases, and 15 bases lay in between. The CDR3 is CASSVGGGRWAGELFF. The CDR3 DNA is TGTGCCAGCAGCGTAGGAGGCGGACGATGGGCCGGGGAGCTGTTTTTT.

The V gene is TRBV2, the J gene TRBJ2-3; D ambiguous. V was cut by 1 base and J by 4 bases, with 9 bases left in between. Germline values: CDR1 SNHLY, CDR2 FYNNEI. There are 14 residues in the CDR3. The CDR3 DNA follows: TGTGCCAGCAGTGAAGGCGAAACCCCAGATACGCAGTATTTT. Its protein product is CASSEGETPDTQYF.

This clonotype has more than one count but fewer than ten. The V gene is TRBV5-1, the J gene TRBJ2-3; 9 bases line up with TRBD1. This CDR3 has 15 amino acids. The J segment lost 3 bases and the V segment lost 5 bases, leaving 7 bases of the junction unmatched. Germline CDR1 is SGHRS and CDR2 is YFSETQ. CDR3 loop: CASRQGALYTDTQYF. The CDR3 region has the DNA TGCGCCAGCAGACAGGGGGCCCTTTATACAGATACGCAGTATTTT.

V usage is TRBV3-1 and J usage is TRBJ2-1; 9 nucleotides align to TRBD2. V trimming: 10 bases; J trimming: 1 base; junction bases outside the gene matches: 11. The germline V gene has CDR1 LGHDT and CDR2 YNNKEL (reference sequence). The CDR3 length is 16 residues. DNA of the CDR3: TGTGCCACGAGCAGCGGGGGGCCCTTTTCCTACAATGAGCAGTTCTTC. Translating gives CATSSGGPFSYNEQFF.